This paragraph reports one TCR beta chain. The data are from a study of blood T cell repertoires in COVID-19. Study overall: Sites in the United States, Italy and Spain provided acute and convalescent COVID-19 samples.

Per the original methods: Estimation of nucleated cell counts relied on the amplification of reference gene primers. The data were produced by immunoSEQ multiplex PCR, yet TCRdb's version contains in-frame clones alone and is incomplete. The DNA was the basis for D and trimming; V, J and clone size are from that table. The repertoire holds some 190,000 clones, approximately 85% seen once, with 5.6% in the top ten. Trimming pared 2 bases from V and 6 bases from J, leaving 23 bases between. Germline lookup yields CDR1 LGHDT and CDR2 YNNKEL (reference sequence). The CDR3 contains 17 residues. Cohorts were assigned according to the clinical history that participants reported.

The sequence was collected from a man aged 35 to 55 with acute COVID-19. Sequenced material: PBMCs or T cells enriched from blood (not recorded which). The V and J genes are TRBV3-1 (or the pseudogene TRBV3-2) and TRBJ2-7, with D tentatively TRBD2 (6 bases). Here the CDR3 reads CASSQSASAPRSSEQYF. Written as DNA, the CDR3 is TGTGCCAGCAGCCAAAGTGCTAGCGCCCCGAGGTCTAGCGAGCAGTACTTC.